This is a list of T cell receptor beta chains from one sample in a study of shared T cell receptors in the human thymus. Clones were sequenced by immunoSEQ multiplex PCR, and TCRdb holds only the in-frame ones, with some missing. This table has hundreds of thousands of clones, around 89% appearing once. These records were also assigned to another study, of human thymus T cells.

The material sequenced was thymocytes. The source is a boy younger than two with a congenital heart defect. Both conserved end residues are part of each CDR3. A D gene is named only where the DNA matches it firmly.

v_gene | d_gene | CDR3aa
TRBV5-4 | TRBD1 | CASSLGQQGRGTGELFF
TRBV15 | TRBD1 | CATSGSMARGSTDTQYF
TRBV10-3 | TRBD2 | CAIARGSGTSGTKAYEQYF
TRBV2 | TRBD1 | CASSLGTVPYEQYF
TRBV4-2 | . | CASSQWGRGRAHYEQYF
TRBV27 | TRBD1 | CASSIPGDRGGKAFF
TRBV5-4 | . | CASSPPGDEQYF
TRBV2 | . | CATLGSSWNTDTQYF
TRBV2 | TRBD2 | CASSGLAGAGEQYF
TRBV7-9 | . | CASSLSSGNTEAFF
TRBV21-1 | . | CASRGDTYTGELFF
TRBV7-9 | . | CASSLRDWQETQYF
TRBV4-2 | . | CASSQENQKRRHEQFF
TRBV5-4 | TRBD1 | CASSLEDRGLSSYEQYF
TRBV6-1 | TRBD2 | CASTYSGRGVNEQFF
TRBV5-4 | . | CASSTYLVEETQYF
TRBV5-1 | . | CASSLGANEQFF
TRBV27 | TRBD1 | CASRGGWALWEQYF
TRBV14 | . | CASSQGLGETQYF
TRBV5-4 | . | CASSFGDGSADNEQFF
TRBV7-9 | . | CASRGAFSYNEQFF
TRBV10-3 | . | CAISDKLVAQGELFF
TRBV5-5 | TRBD2 | CASSPKTGLPYEQYF
TRBV14 | TRBD1 | CASSPERGRGSGANVLTF
TRBV14 | TRBD1 | CASSQSGTGVYEQYF
TRBV4-2 | TRBD1 | CASSHQQGEDTQYF
TRBV19 | . | CASTNGFEKGGNQPQHF
TRBV7-7 | . | CASSSLLSSYNEQFF
TRBV14 | . | CASSQFNRALGLYYGYTF
TRBV11-3 | TRBD2 | CASRSTGTSVENEQFF
TRBV7-3 | . | CASSSRSADTQYF
TRBV19 | . | CASGDSGSYEQYF
TRBV5-4 | . | CASSLGGGGSGEQYF
TRBV27 | TRBD1 | CASSHRGTNEKLFF
TRBV27 | TRBD1 | CASSFRVVVGTGLYEQYF
TRBV4-1 | . | CASSQAQGDTGELFF
TRBV7-3 | . | CASSLNPRRGLWGGELFF
TRBV19 | . | CASSRQGNEQFF
TRBV11-3 | TRBD2 | CASSFTGTRSYNEQFF
TRBV10-3 | . | CATDPQGASTEAFF
TRBV19 | . | CASSTPLYEQYF